This T cell receptor beta chain was sequenced in a study of CD8 T cells in ankylosing spondylitis. This CDR3 region has 14 residues. The germline V gene encodes CDR1 DFQATT and CDR2 SNEGSKA (reference sequence). Trimming took 5 bases from V and 5 from J; bases not matched to a gene: 11. This clonotype has more than one count but fewer than ten. TCRdb re-derived calls from the 5' RACE reads in MiXCR, one entry per CDR3 protein. Here the sample spans approximately 350,000 distinct CDR3 sequences, 20% being singletons. The chain employs TRBV20-1 and TRBJ1-1, with 7 bases fitting TRBD1. This clonotype was obtained from a male donor with ankylosing spondylitis or in good health (not recorded which). The source material was blood, either unsorted or a sorted T cell fraction (not recorded which). The CDR3 sequence: CSALPQGRRTEAFF. CDR3 sequence (DNA): TGCAGTGCTCTCCCACAGGGGAGGAGGACTGAAGCTTTCTTT.